A selection of T cell receptor beta chains follows, all from one sample in a study of shared clonotypes between healthy human individuals. Data came from immunoSEQ multiplex PCR; TCRdb stores just in-frame clones and leaves some out. Among under 700,000 clones listed, approximately 95% were seen once. Sequencing used naive CD8+ T cells sorted from blood. The origin of the receptors is a young woman in good health. CDR3s include the opening cysteine and the closing phenylalanine or tryptophan.

J gene: TRBJ2-7; V gene: TRBV13; CDR3 protein: CASSLLGRREQYF
J gene: TRBJ2-7; V gene: TRBV13; CDR3 protein: CASSLERREGSYEQYF
J gene: TRBJ2-7; V gene: TRBV9; CDR3 protein: CASSPPVAPHEQYF
J gene: TRBJ2-7; V gene: TRBV2; CDR3 protein: CASSEWPTEQYF
J gene: TRBJ2-1; V gene: TRBV30; CDR3 protein: CAWTTSNSYNEQFF
J gene: TRBJ2-1; V gene: TRBV6-6; CDR3 protein: CASSTSGSSYNEQFF
J gene: TRBJ2-7; V gene: TRBV28; CDR3 protein: CASSLTGEGFYEQYF
J gene: TRBJ2-7; V gene: TRBV5-6; CDR3 protein: CASSLGGLGHYEQYF
J gene: TRBJ2-7; V gene: TRBV5-1; CDR3 protein: CASSLAVDNEQYF
J gene: TRBJ2-4; V gene: TRBV7-9; CDR3 protein: CASSLTTGVAKNIQYF
J gene: TRBJ2-7; V gene: TRBV4-2; CDR3 protein: CASSGDRGTYEQYF
J gene: TRBJ2-7; V gene: TRBV25-1; CDR3 protein: CASSSQGQGHYEQYF
J gene: TRBJ1-4; V gene: TRBV7-9; CDR3 protein: CASSRVAGQPNEKLFF
J gene: TRBJ2-1; V gene: TRBV19; CDR3 protein: CASSMSGLSNEQFF
J gene: TRBJ2-7; V gene: TRBV6-5; CDR3 protein: CASSPGLADYEQYF